This T cell receptor beta chain was obtained from a study of shared clonotypes between healthy human individuals. Study results and limitations: Even with large depth, rarefaction showed that sorted-subset sequencing was incomplete. Clonotypes shared by all four sorted-subset donors had higher generation probabilities than non-shared clonotypes.

The study ran the assay at deep level. Study processing details: Quality scores were absent from the junction-only immunoSEQ sequences, so filtering differed. Method: immunoSEQ multiplex PCR; TCRdb's copy keeps in-frame clones and lacks some. That table furnishes V, J and clone size, whereas the DNA furnished D and trimming. The repertoire holds around 370,000 clones, with approximately 96% as singletons. This clone was detected once. Its antigen is unidentified. CDR1 is MDHEN, CDR2 SYDVKM, per germline. The CDR3 consists of 14 residues. Trimming removed 6 bases from V and 3 bases from J, with 12 bases in between.

The V gene is TRBV28, the J gene TRBJ1-5, with D maybe TRBD1 (5 bases). The receptor was derived from a man aged 30-40 years in good health. The specimen was memory CD8+ T cells sorted from blood. As for subset: CD45RO+ cells pooled with CCR7-negative TemRA cells. The CDR3 spells CASSRSGYNQPQHF. The CDR3 nucleotides are TGTGCCAGCAGCCGCTCAGGGTACAATCAGCCCCAGCATTTT.